Listed below are T cell receptor beta chains from one sample, sequenced in a study of blood T cell repertoires in COVID-19. Repertoires were generated with immunoSEQ multiplex PCR, while TCRdb's copy carries only in-frame clones and drops some. The profile shows around 240,000 clones, roughly 85% of them singletons. Sequencing was done on a sample of peripheral blood. These receptors all stem from a man aged 35-49 years with acute or convalescent COVID-19. The CDR3 runs from the conserved cysteine through the conserved F or W. A D gene is named only where the DNA matches it firmly. Clone size, where shown, is once, few, many, or a class for clones that have expanded.

d_gene: NA
abundance: NA
v_gene: TRBV6-1
j_gene: TRBJ2-2
CDR3aa: CASSEITSGELFF
CDR3nt: TGTGCCAGCAGTGAAATTACTAGCGGGGAGCTGTTTTTT

d_gene: TRBD1
abundance: NA
v_gene: TRBV19
j_gene: TRBJ2-7
CDR3aa: CASSIGAGGKYEQYF
CDR3nt: TGTGCCAGTAGTATAGGAGCAGGGGGCAAATACGAGCAGTACTTC

d_gene: TRBD2
abundance: few
v_gene: TRBV4-2
j_gene: TRBJ2-7
CDR3aa: CASSQSGLALTYEQYF
CDR3nt: TGTGCCAGCAGCCAATCAGGACTAGCCCTGACCTACGAGCAGTACTTC

d_gene: TRBD1
abundance: NA
v_gene: TRBV2
j_gene: TRBJ1-2
CDR3aa: CASSKDREVTDGYTF
CDR3nt: TGTGCCAGCAGTAAGGACAGGGAGGTTACCGATGGCTACACCTTC

d_gene: TRBD2
abundance: NA
v_gene: TRBV5-1
j_gene: TRBJ2-3
CDR3aa: CASSLLLAEAYSTDTQYF
CDR3nt: TGCGCCAGCAGCCTACTACTAGCGGAGGCTTATAGCACAGATACGCAGTATTTT

d_gene: NA
abundance: NA
v_gene: TRBV5-4
j_gene: TRBJ1-1
CDR3aa: CASSPPYGRGEAFF
CDR3nt: TGTGCCAGCAGCCCCCCCTATGGGAGAGGTGAAGCTTTCTTT

d_gene: TRBD1
abundance: NA
v_gene: TRBV6-2/TRBV6-3
j_gene: TRBJ1-2
CDR3aa: CASSYSKGQGIDGYTF
CDR3nt: TGTGCCAGCAGTTACTCGAAGGGACAGGGGATAGATGGCTACACCTTC

d_gene: NA
abundance: NA
v_gene: TRBV5-6
j_gene: TRBJ1-2
CDR3aa: CASSFFTGYGYTF
CDR3nt: TGTGCCAGCAGCTTTTTCACCGGGTATGGCTACACCTTC

d_gene: TRBD2
abundance: NA
v_gene: TRBV27
j_gene: TRBJ2-2
CDR3aa: CASSPLTSGGTGELFF
CDR3nt: TGTGCCAGCAGTCCATTGACTAGCGGGGGGACCGGGGAGCTGTTTTTT

d_gene: NA
abundance: NA
v_gene: TRBV27
j_gene: TRBJ1-2
CDR3aa: CASSLYWGFSGYTF
CDR3nt: TGTGCCAGCAGTTTATACTGGGGCTTCAGTGGCTACACCTTC

d_gene: NA
abundance: NA
v_gene: TRBV6-5
j_gene: TRBJ1-4
CDR3aa: CASSLTGANEKLFF
CDR3nt: TGTGCCAGCTCCCTGACAGGTGCCAATGAAAAACTGTTTTTT

d_gene: TRBD1
abundance: once
v_gene: TRBV27
j_gene: TRBJ1-3
CDR3aa: CASRGQGHSGNTIYF
CDR3nt: TGTGCCAGCAGGGGACAGGGACACTCTGGAAACACCATATATTTT

d_gene: NA
abundance: few
v_gene: TRBV7-9
j_gene: TRBJ1-2
CDR3aa: CASSLVNYGYTF
CDR3nt: TGTGCCAGCAGCTTAGTAAACTATGGCTACACCTTC

d_gene: TRBD1
abundance: NA
v_gene: TRBV5-1
j_gene: TRBJ1-2
CDR3aa: CASRSETGGYGYTF
CDR3nt: TGCGCCAGCAGAAGTGAGACAGGGGGCTACGGCTACACCTTC

d_gene: NA
abundance: NA
v_gene: TRBV7-9
j_gene: TRBJ2-7
CDR3aa: CASSLTGYEQYF
CDR3nt: TGTGCCAGCAGCTTAACAGGCTACGAGCAGTACTTC

d_gene: TRBD1
abundance: once
v_gene: TRBV2
j_gene: TRBJ1-6
CDR3aa: CASKQGSGSYNSPLHF
CDR3nt: TGTGCCAGCAAACAGGGGTCGGGCTCCTATAATTCACCCCTCCACTTT

d_gene: NA
abundance: NA
v_gene: TRBV18
j_gene: TRBJ2-5
CDR3aa: CASSPSRAQETQYF
CDR3nt: TGTGCCAGCTCACCATCCAGGGCCCAAGAGACCCAGTACTTC

d_gene: NA
abundance: NA
v_gene: TRBV28
j_gene: TRBJ1-4
CDR3aa: CASSRSPANEKLFF
CDR3nt: TGTGCCAGTAGCCGATCGCCAGCTAATGAAAAACTGTTTTTT

d_gene: TRBD1
abundance: NA
v_gene: TRBV28
j_gene: TRBJ1-5
CDR3aa: CASTGTGIDQPQHF
CDR3nt: TGTGCCAGCACCGGGACAGGGATAGATCAGCCCCAGCATTTT

d_gene: NA
abundance: NA
v_gene: TRBV5-1
j_gene: TRBJ1-1
CDR3aa: CASRTQTVSNTEAFF
CDR3nt: TGCGCCAGCAGGACTCAGACAGTTTCGAACACTGAAGCTTTCTTT

d_gene: NA
abundance: few
v_gene: TRBV9
j_gene: TRBJ1-1
CDR3aa: CASSPSTGKNTEAFF
CDR3nt: TGTGCCAGCAGCCCGTCTACAGGGAAGAACACTGAAGCTTTCTTT

d_gene: NA
abundance: NA
v_gene: TRBV19
j_gene: TRBJ1-2
CDR3aa: CASSKTENYGYTF
CDR3nt: TGTGCCAGTAGTAAGACAGAAAACTATGGCTACACCTTC

d_gene: TRBD1
abundance: NA
v_gene: TRBV30
j_gene: TRBJ1-4
CDR3aa: CAWSVHRGREKLFF
CDR3nt: TGTGCCTGGAGTGTACACAGGGGGCGCGAAAAACTGTTTTTT

d_gene: NA
abundance: NA
v_gene: TRBV2
j_gene: TRBJ1-1
CDR3aa: CASSKAYGGTEAFF
CDR3nt: TGTGCCAGCAGTAAGGCCTACGGAGGGACTGAAGCTTTCTTT

d_gene: NA
abundance: NA
v_gene: TRBV18
j_gene: TRBJ2-1
CDR3aa: CASSPTLATYNEQFF
CDR3nt: TGTGCCAGCTCACCCACCTTAGCCACCTACAATGAGCAGTTCTTC

d_gene: NA
abundance: NA
v_gene: TRBV6-5
j_gene: TRBJ1-2
CDR3aa: CASLSTDYGYTF
CDR3nt: TGTGCCAGCCTTTCCACAGACTATGGCTACACCTTC

d_gene: TRBD1
abundance: NA
v_gene: TRBV4-3
j_gene: TRBJ2-7
CDR3aa: CASSQDLPGQGYEQYF
CDR3nt: TGCGCCAGCAGCCAAGACCTACCGGGACAGGGATACGAGCAGTACTTC

d_gene: NA
abundance: NA
v_gene: TRBV4-1
j_gene: TRBJ1-5
CDR3aa: CASSQTGFQPQHF
CDR3nt: TGCGCCAGCAGCCAAACAGGGTTTCAGCCCCAGCATTTT

d_gene: TRBD2
abundance: once
v_gene: TRBV9
j_gene: TRBJ2-1
CDR3aa: CASSAEIGGYNEQFF
CDR3nt: TGTGCCAGCAGCGCCGAAATCGGGGGGTACAATGAGCAGTTCTTC

d_gene: TRBD2
abundance: NA
v_gene: TRBV6-7
j_gene: TRBJ2-7
CDR3aa: CASSYNSTSGKYEQYF
CDR3nt: TGTGCCAGCAGTTACAACAGTACTAGCGGGAAATACGAGCAGTACTTC

d_gene: TRBD1
abundance: NA
v_gene: TRBV24-1
j_gene: TRBJ2-1
CDR3aa: CATSDRDRVGSNEQFF
CDR3nt: TGTGCCACCAGTGACCGGGACAGGGTGGGATCCAATGAGCAGTTCTTC

d_gene: NA
abundance: few
v_gene: TRBV10-1
j_gene: TRBJ2-1
CDR3aa: CASSAQRGNEQFF
CDR3nt: TGCGCCAGCAGTGCTCAGCGAGGGAATGAGCAGTTCTTC

d_gene: TRBD1
abundance: NA
v_gene: TRBV5-4
j_gene: TRBJ2-7
CDR3aa: CASSLGTGPTYEQYF
CDR3nt: TGTGCCAGCAGCTTGGGGACAGGGCCGACCTACGAGCAGTACTTC

d_gene: NA
abundance: NA
v_gene: TRBV11-3
j_gene: TRBJ1-2
CDR3aa: CASRGLHGRVGYTF
CDR3nt: TGTGCCAGCAGGGGGCTACACGGGAGAGTTGGCTACACCTTC

d_gene: NA
abundance: once
v_gene: TRBV2
j_gene: TRBJ2-5
CDR3aa: CASSEALLASKETQYF
CDR3nt: TGTGCCAGCAGTGAAGCGCTTTTAGCGAGTAAAGAGACCCAGTACTTC

d_gene: NA
abundance: NA
v_gene: TRBV2
j_gene: TRBJ1-1
CDR3aa: CASRRGGEGTAFF
CDR3nt: TGTGCCAGCAGGAGGGGGGGTGAGGGAACGGCTTTCTTT

d_gene: NA
abundance: NA
v_gene: TRBV27
j_gene: TRBJ2-7
CDR3aa: CASSWGPTYEQYF
CDR3nt: TGTGCCAGCAGCTGGGGGCCGACCTACGAGCAGTACTTC

d_gene: NA
abundance: few
v_gene: TRBV4-3
j_gene: TRBJ1-1
CDR3aa: CASSQTRGTEAFF
CDR3nt: TGCGCCAGCAGCCAAACTCGGGGTACTGAAGCTTTCTTT

d_gene: NA
abundance: NA
v_gene: TRBV30
j_gene: TRBJ1-5
CDR3aa: CAWTPVRGPNQPQHF
CDR3nt: TGTGCCTGGACGCCGGTCAGGGGACCCAATCAGCCCCAGCATTTT

d_gene: NA
abundance: NA
v_gene: TRBV7-8
j_gene: TRBJ2-3
CDR3aa: CASGPGVWSTRGDTQYF
CDR3nt: TGTGCCAGCGGCCCGGGGGTCTGGAGCACACGAGGGGATACGCAGTATTTT

d_gene: NA
abundance: NA
v_gene: TRBV4-1
j_gene: TRBJ1-4
CDR3aa: CASSQGRLADEKLFF
CDR3nt: TGCGCCAGCAGCCAAGGCCGACTTGCGGATGAAAAACTGTTTTTT

d_gene: NA
abundance: few
v_gene: TRBV13
j_gene: TRBJ2-6
CDR3aa: CASSLDGPGANVLTF
CDR3nt: TGTGCCAGCAGCTTAGATGGGCCTGGGGCCAACGTCCTGACTTTC

d_gene: NA
abundance: NA
v_gene: TRBV19
j_gene: TRBJ1-5
CDR3aa: CASSILASGPQHF
CDR3nt: TGTGCCAGTAGTATCTTAGCCTCCGGGCCCCAGCATTTT

d_gene: NA
abundance: NA
v_gene: TRBV2
j_gene: TRBJ2-3
CDR3aa: CASSPGQGSTDTQYF
CDR3nt: TGTGCCAGCAGTCCCGGGCAGGGTAGCACAGATACGCAGTATTTT

d_gene: TRBD1
abundance: NA
v_gene: TRBV19
j_gene: TRBJ2-7
CDR3aa: CASSTDRGQNEQYF
CDR3nt: TGTGCCAGTAGTACCGACAGGGGGCAAAATGAGCAGTACTTC

d_gene: TRBD1
abundance: few
v_gene: TRBV28
j_gene: TRBJ1-5
CDR3aa: CASSLGQTPRAQHF
CDR3nt: TGTGCCAGCAGCTTGGGACAGACCCCAAGGGCCCAGCATTTT

d_gene: NA
abundance: NA
v_gene: TRBV5-1
j_gene: TRBJ2-1
CDR3aa: CASSLDGEVPFF
CDR3nt: TGCGCCAGCAGCTTGGATGGGGAGGTACCGTTCTTC

d_gene: TRBD1
abundance: NA
v_gene: TRBV30
j_gene: TRBJ2-7
CDR3aa: CAWSVGTGERYEQYF
CDR3nt: TGTGCCTGGAGTGTAGGCACAGGGGAACGCTACGAGCAGTACTTC

d_gene: TRBD2
abundance: NA
v_gene: TRBV5-1
j_gene: TRBJ2-1
CDR3aa: CASSLKGLPYAYNEQFF
CDR3nt: TGCGCCAGCAGCTTGAAGGGACTACCTTACGCCTACAATGAGCAGTTCTTC

d_gene: TRBD1
abundance: NA
v_gene: TRBV18
j_gene: TRBJ2-7
CDR3aa: CASSPTGDLLQYF
CDR3nt: TGTGCCAGCTCACCAACAGGGGATCTCCTGCAGTACTTC

d_gene: NA
abundance: NA
v_gene: TRBV7-9
j_gene: TRBJ2-3
CDR3aa: CASSQPDWSTATDTQYF
CDR3nt: TGTGCCAGCAGCCAGCCGGACTGGTCGACTGCCACAGATACGCAGTATTTT

d_gene: NA
abundance: NA
v_gene: TRBV28
j_gene: TRBJ2-1
CDR3aa: CASSFRTYNEQFF
CDR3nt: TGTGCCAGCAGTTTCAGGACTTACAATGAGCAGTTCTTC